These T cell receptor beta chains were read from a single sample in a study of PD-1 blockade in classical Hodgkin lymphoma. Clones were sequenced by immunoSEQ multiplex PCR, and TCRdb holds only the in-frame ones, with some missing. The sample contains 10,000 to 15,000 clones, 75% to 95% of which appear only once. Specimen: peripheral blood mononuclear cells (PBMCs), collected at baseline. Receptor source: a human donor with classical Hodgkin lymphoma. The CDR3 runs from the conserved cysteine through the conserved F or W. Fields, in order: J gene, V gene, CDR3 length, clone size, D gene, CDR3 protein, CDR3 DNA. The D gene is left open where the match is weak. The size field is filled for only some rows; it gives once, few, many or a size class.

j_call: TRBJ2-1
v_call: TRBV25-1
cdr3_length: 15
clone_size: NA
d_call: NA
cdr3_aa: CASGYDRTSYNEQFF
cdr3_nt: TGTGCCAGCGGATATGACCGCACGTCCTACAATGAGCAGTTCTTC

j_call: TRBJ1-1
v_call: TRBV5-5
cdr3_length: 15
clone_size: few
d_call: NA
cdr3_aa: CASSYDGTVNTEAFF
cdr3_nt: TGTGCCAGCAGCTATGACGGGACGGTAAACACTGAAGCTTTCTTT

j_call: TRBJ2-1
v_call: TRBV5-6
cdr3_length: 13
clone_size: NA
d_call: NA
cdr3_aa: CASRDGGNNEQFF
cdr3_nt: TGTGCCAGCAGGGACGGGGGAAACAATGAGCAGTTCTTC

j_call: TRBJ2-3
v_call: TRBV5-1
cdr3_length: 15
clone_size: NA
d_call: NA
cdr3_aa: CASSLARPSTDTQYF
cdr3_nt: TGCGCCAGCAGCTTGGCCCGACCTAGCACAGATACGCAGTATTTT

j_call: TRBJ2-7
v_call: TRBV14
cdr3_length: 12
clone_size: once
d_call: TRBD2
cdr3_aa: CASSPGGIEQYF
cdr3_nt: TGTGCCAGCAGCCCGGGGGGTATCGAGCAGTACTTC

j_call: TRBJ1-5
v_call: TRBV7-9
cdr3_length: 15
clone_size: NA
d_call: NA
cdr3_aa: CASSLGSGSGQPQHF
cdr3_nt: TGTGCCAGCAGCCTAGGGTCAGGGTCGGGTCAGCCCCAGCATTTT

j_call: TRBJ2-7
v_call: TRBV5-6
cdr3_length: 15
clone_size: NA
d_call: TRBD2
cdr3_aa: CASSSWTSGDYEQYF
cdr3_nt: TGTGCCAGCAGCTCCTGGACTAGCGGGGACTACGAGCAGTACTTC

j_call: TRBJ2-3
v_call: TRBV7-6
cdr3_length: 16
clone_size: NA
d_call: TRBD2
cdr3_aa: CASSRWTSGGTDTQYF
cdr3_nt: TGTGCCAGCAGCCGATGGACTAGCGGGGGCACAGATACGCAGTATTTT

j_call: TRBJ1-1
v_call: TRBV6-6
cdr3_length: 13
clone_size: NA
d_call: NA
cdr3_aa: CASKSAGNTEAFF
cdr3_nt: TGTGCCAGCAAGTCTGCAGGGAACACTGAAGCTTTCTTT

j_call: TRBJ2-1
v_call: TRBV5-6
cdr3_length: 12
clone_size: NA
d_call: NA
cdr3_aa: CASRQDVNEQFF
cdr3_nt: TGTGCCAGCCGTCAGGACGTCAATGAGCAGTTCTTC